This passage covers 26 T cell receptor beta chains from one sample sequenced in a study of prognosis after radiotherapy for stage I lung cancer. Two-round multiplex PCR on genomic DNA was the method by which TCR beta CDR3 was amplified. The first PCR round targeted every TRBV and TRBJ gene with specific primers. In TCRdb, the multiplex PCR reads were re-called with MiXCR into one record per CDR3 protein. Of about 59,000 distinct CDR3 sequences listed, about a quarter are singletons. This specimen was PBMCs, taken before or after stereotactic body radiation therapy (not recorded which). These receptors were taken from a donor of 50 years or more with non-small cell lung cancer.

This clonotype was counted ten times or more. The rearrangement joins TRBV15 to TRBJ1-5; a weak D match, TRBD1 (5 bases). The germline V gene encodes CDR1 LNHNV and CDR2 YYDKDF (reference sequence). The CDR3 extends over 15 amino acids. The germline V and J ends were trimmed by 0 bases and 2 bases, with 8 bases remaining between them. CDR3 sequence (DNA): TGTGCCACCAGCAGAGATGGGACGGGCAATCAGCCCCAGCATTTT. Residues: CATSRDGTGNQPQHF.

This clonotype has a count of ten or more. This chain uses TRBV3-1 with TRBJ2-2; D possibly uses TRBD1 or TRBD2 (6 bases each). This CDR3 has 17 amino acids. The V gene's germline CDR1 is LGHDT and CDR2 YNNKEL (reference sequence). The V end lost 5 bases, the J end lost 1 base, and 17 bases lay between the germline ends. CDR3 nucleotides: TGTGCCAGCAGCTTCCCCCTAGGGGGGTTGAACACCGGGGAGCTGTTTTTT. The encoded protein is CASSFPLGGLNTGELFF.

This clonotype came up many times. The CDR3 DNA reads TGTGCCAGCAGCGGAACAGCTTTGGCTAATGAAAAACTGTTTTTT. It specifies CASSGTALANEKLFF. J is TRBJ1-4 and V is TRBV11-2; D gene uncertain. Germline V gene sequence: CDR1 SGHAT, CDR2 FQNNGV. Trimming removed 5 bases from V and 3 bases from J, with 13 bases in between. This CDR3 region has 15 residues.

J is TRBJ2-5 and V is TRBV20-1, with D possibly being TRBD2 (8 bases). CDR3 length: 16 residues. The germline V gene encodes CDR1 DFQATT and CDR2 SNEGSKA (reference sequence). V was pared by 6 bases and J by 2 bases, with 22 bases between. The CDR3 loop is CSANSVLAGQQETQYF. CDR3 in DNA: TGCAGTGCCAATAGTGTTTTAGCGGGACAGCAAGAGACCCAGTACTTC.

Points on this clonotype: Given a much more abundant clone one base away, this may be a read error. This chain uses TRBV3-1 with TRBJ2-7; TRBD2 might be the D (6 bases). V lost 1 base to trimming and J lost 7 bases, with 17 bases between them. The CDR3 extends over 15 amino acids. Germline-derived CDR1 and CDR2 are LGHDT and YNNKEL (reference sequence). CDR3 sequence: CASSQGVGGQNEQYF. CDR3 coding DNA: TGTGCCAGCAGCCAAGGGGTGGGGGGTCAAAATGAGCAGTACTTC.

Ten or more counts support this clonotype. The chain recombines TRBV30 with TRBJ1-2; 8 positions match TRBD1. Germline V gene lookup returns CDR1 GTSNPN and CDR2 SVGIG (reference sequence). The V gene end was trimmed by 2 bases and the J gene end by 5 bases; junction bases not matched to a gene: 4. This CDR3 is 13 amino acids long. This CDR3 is CAWSPGGGYGYTF. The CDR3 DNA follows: TGTGCCTGGAGTCCAGGGGGCGGTTATGGCTACACCTTC. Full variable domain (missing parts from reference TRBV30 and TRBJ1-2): SQTIHQWPATLVQPVGSPLSLECTVEGTSNPNLYWYRQAAGRGLQLLFYSVGIGQISSEVPQNLSASRPQDRQFILSSKKLLLSDSGFYLCAWSPGGGYGYTFGSGTRLTVV.

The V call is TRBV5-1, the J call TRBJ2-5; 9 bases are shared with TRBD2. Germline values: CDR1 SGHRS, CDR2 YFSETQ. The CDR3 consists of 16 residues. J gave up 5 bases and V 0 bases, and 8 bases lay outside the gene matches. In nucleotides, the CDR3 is TGCGCCAGCAGCTTGGTCGGCGGGGGGGCCGGGGAGACCCAGTACTTC. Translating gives CASSLVGGGAGETQYF. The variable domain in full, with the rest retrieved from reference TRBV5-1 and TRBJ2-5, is KAGVTQTPRYLIKTRGQQVTLSCSPISGHRSVSWYQQTPGQGLQFLFEYFSETQRNKGNFPGRFSGRQFSNSRSEMNVSTLELGDSALYLCASSLVGGGAGETQYFGPGTRLLVL.

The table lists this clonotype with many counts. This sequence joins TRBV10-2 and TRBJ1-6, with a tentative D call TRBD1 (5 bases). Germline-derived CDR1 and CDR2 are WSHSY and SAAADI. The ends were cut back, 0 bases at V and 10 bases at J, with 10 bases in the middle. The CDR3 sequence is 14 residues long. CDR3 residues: CASSESFDSSPLHF. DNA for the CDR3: TGCGCCAGCAGTGAGTCTTTTGACAGCTCACCCCTCCACTTT.

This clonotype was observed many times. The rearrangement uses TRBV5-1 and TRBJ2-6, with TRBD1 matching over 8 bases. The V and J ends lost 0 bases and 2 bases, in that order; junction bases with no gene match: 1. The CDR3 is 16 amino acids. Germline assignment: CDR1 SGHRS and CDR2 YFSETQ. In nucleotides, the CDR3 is TGCGCCAGCAGCTTGGAGACAGGGGCTGGGGCCAACGTCCTGACTTTC. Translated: CASSLETGAGANVLTF.

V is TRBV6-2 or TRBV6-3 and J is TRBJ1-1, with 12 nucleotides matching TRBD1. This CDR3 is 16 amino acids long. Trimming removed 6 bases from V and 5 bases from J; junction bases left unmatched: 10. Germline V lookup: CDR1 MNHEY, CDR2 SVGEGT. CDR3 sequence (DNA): TGTGCCAGCAGCACCGGGACAGGGGGCTCCAGAACTGAAGCTTTCTTT. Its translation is CASSTGTGGSRTEAFF.

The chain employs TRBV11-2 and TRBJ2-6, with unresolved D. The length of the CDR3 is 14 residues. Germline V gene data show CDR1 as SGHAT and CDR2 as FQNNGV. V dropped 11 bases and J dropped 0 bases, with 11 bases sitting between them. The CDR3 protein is CAPGLCSGANVLTF. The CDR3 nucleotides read TGTGCCCCCGGGCTGTGCTCTGGGGCCAACGTCCTGACTTTC.

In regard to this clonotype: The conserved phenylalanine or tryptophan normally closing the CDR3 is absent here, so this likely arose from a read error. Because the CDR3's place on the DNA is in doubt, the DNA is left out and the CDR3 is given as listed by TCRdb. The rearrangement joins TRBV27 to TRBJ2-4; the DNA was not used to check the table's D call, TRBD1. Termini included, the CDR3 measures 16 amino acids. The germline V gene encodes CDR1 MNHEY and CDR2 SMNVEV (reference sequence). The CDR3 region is CASMLGVGLAKNIKYL.

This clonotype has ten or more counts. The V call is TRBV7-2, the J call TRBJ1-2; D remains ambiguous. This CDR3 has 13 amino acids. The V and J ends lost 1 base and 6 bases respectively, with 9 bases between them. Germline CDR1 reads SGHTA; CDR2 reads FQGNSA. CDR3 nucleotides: TGTGCCAGCAGCTTAGTGTCGGCAAATGGCTACACCTTC. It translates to CASSLVSANGYTF.

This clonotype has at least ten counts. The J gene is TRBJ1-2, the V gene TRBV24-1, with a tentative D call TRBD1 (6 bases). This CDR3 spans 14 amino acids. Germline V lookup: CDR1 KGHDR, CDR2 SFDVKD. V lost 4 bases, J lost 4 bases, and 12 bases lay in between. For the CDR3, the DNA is TGTGCCACCAGTGAGGGGACACCAGTCTATGGCTACACCTTC. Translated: CATSEGTPVYGYTF.

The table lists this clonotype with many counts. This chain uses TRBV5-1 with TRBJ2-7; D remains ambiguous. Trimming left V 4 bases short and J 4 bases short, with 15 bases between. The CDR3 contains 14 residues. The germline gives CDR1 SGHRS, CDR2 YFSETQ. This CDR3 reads CASSPSLGMYEQYF. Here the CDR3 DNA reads TGCGCCAGCAGCCCATCGTTGGGGATGTACGAGCAGTACTTC. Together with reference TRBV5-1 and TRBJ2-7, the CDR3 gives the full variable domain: KAGVTQTPRYLIKTRGQQVTLSCSPISGHRSVSWYQQTPGQGLQFLFEYFSETQRNKGNFPGRFSGRQFSNSRSEMNVSTLELGDSALYLCASSPSLGMYEQYFGPGTRLTVT.

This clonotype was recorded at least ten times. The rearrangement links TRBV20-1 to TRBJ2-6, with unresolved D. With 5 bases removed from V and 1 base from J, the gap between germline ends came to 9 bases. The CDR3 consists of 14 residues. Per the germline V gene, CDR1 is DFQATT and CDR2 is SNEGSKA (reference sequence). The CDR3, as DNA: TGCAGTGCTTTAGACAAATCTGGGGCCAACGTCCTGACTTTC. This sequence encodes CSALDKSGANVLTF.

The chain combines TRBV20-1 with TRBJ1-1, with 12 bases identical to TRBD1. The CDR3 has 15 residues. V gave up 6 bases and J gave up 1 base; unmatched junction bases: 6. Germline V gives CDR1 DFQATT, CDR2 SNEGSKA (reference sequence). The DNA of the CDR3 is TGCAGTGCGGCCTGGGACAGGGGGCCGAACACTGAAGCTTTCTTT. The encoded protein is CSAAWDRGPNTEAFF.

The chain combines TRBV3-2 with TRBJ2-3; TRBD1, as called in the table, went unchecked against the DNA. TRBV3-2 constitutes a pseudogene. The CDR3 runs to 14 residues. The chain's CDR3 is CASSQVTVGNTQYF. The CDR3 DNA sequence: TGTGCCAGCAGCCAGGTGACAGTGGGCAATACGCAGTATTTT.

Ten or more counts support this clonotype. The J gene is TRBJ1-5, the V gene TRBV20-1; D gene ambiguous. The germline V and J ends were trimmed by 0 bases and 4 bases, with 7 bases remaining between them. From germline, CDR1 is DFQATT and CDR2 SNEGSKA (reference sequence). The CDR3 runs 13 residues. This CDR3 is CSAREGRNQPQHF. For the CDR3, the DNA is TGCAGTGCTAGAGAAGGGAGGAATCAGCCCCAGCATTTT.

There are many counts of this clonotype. The CDR3 coding sequence is TGTGCCAGCAGCACCGACAGGGGCAGCTCCTATAATTCACCCCTCCACTTT. It yields the protein CASSTDRGSSYNSPLHF. The chain uses TRBV7-9 and TRBJ1-6; 8 bases agree with TRBD1. CDR1 is SEHNR, CDR2 FQNEAQ, per germline (reference sequence). The CDR3 has 17 amino acids. After removal of 5 bases from V and 0 bases from J, the junction contained 6 bases not matched to a gene.

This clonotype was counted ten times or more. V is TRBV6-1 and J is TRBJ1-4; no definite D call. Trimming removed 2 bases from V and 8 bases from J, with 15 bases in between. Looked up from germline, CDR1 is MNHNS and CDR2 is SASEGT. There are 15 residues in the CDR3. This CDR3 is CASSEFGNVREKLFF. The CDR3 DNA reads TGTGCCAGCAGTGAATTTGGCAACGTACGGGAAAAACTGTTTTTT.

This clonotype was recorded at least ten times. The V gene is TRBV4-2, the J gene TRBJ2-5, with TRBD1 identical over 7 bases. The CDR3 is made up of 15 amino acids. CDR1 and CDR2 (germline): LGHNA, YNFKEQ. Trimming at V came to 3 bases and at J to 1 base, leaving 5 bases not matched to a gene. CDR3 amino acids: CASSQTGTAQETQYF. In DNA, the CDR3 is TGTGCCAGCAGCCAGACAGGGACAGCCCAAGAGACCCAGTACTTC.

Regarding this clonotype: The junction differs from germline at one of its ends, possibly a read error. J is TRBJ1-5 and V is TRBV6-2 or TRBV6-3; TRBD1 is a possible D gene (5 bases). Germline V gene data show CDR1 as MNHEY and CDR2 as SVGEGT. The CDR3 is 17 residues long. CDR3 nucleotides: TGTGCCAGCTGTGGACGGCGGGACGGTAGGAGCAGTCAGCCACAGCATTTT. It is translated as CASCGRRDGRSSQPQHF.

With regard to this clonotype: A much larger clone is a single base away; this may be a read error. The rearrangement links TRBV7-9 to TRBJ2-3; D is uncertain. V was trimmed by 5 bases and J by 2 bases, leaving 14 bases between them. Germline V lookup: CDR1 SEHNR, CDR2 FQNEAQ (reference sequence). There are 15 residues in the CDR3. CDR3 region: CASSIPAYVTDTQYF. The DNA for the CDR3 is TGTGCCAGCAGCATACCCGCCTATGTCACAGATACGCAGTATTTT.

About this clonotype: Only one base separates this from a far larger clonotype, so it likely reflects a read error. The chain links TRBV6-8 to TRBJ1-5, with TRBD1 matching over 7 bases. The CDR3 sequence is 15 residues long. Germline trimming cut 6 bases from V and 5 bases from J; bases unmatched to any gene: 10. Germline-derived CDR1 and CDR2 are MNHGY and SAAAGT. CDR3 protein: CASSIRGGGDQPQHF. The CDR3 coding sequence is TGTGCCAGCAGCATCAGGGGAGGGGGCGATCAGCCCCAGCATTTT.

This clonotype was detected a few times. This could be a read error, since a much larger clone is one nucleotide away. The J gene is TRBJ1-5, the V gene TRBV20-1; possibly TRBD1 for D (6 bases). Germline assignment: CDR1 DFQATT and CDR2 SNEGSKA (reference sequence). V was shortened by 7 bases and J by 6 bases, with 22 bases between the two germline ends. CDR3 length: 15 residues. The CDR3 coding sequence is TGCAGTGTTCTGGACCCTTTGGGGGCGGCTCAGCCCCAGCATTTT. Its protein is CSVLDPLGAAQPQHF.